The 14 T cell receptor beta chains presented below share a single source sample, sequenced in a study of shared clonotypes between healthy human individuals (dated by TCRdb to the early 2020s). The library was produced with the immunoSEQ multiplex PCR assay. This is the immuneACCESS table as TCRdb keeps it, with only in-frame sequences that have V and J called. A part of the clones is gone; compared with another copy, unresolved V genes explain less than half, and the rest is unexplained. The sample records about 1.5 million clones, roughly 95% of which are singletons. The ten largest make up roughly 1.2% of the sample. The sequenced material came from naive CD4+ T cells sorted from blood. According to the study, the label for this sample's cell subset or site signals: CD45RA+ positively selected. These receptors were collected from a young man in good health.

The chain employs TRBV4-3 and TRBJ2-7; TRBD2 matches at 7 bases. This CDR3 is 16 amino acids long. The J segment lost 4 bases and the V segment lost 0 bases, leaving 9 bases of the junction unmatched. Germline CDR1 and CDR2: LGHNA and YSLEER. The CDR3 loop reads CASSQESAGLAYEQYF. The CDR3 DNA sequence: TGCGCCAGCAGCCAAGAGTCAGCGGGATTAGCGTACGAGCAGTACTTC.

Details on this clone: Different DNA sequences within this sample yield the same CDR3. The chain joins TRBV14 to TRBJ2-1; TRBD2 aligns across 7 bases. V was pared by 4 bases and J by 4 bases, with 10 bases of the junction left unmatched. This CDR3 is built from 16 residues. CDR1 and CDR2 (germline): SGHDN, FVKESK. This chain's CDR3 is CASSLRLAGTYNEQFF. For the CDR3, the DNA is TGTGCCAGCAGCCTGAGACTAGCCGGGACTTACAATGAGCAGTTCTTC.

The J gene is TRBJ1-1, the V gene TRBV19, with TRBD1 as a possible D gene (6 bases). Trimming cost V 6 bases and J 5 bases, with 13 bases left between them. Germline V gives CDR1 LNHDA, CDR2 SQIVND (reference sequence). The CDR3 spans 13 residues. CDR3 coding DNA: TGTGCCAGTAGGGACAGAGCCGGTACTGAAGCTTTCTTT. Amino acid sequence: CASRDRAGTEAFF. Filled out from reference TRBV19 and TRBJ1-1, the complete variable domain reads DGGITQSPKYLFRKEGQNVTLSCEQNLNHDAMYWYRQDPGQGLRLIYYSQIVNDFQKGDIAEGYSVSREKKESFPLTVTSAQKNPTAFYLCASRDRAGTEAFFGQGTRLTVV.

The chain joins TRBV19 to TRBJ2-2; the D gene is possibly TRBD2 (5 bases). V lost 5 bases and J 1 base, leaving 11 bases between the germline ends. CDR3 length equals 15 residues. Germline V gene sequence: CDR1 LNHDA, CDR2 SQIVND (reference sequence). The CDR3 loop is CASSHPGKNTGELFF. The CDR3 DNA sequence: TGTGCCAGTAGTCACCCGGGAAAGAACACCGGGGAGCTGTTTTTT.

V is TRBV10-1 and J is TRBJ2-7; D might be TRBD2 (5 bases). V was cut by 5 bases and J by 7 bases, with 9 bases left in between. Germline values: CDR1 WNHNN, CDR2 SYGVQD (reference sequence). The CDR3 has 11 residues. The CDR3 loop reads CASSRGGEQYF. In nucleotides, the CDR3 is TGCGCCAGCAGTCGCGGAGGAGAGCAGTACTTC.

The chain carries TRBV18 and TRBJ2-5; D is ambiguous. Germline loops: CDR1 KGHSH, CDR2 LQKENI. The V and J ends lost 5 bases and 4 bases respectively, with 17 bases between them. The length of the CDR3 is 15 residues. CDR3 bases: TGTGCCAGCTCAACCGTGGGTGCGACCAGAGAGACCCAGTACTTC. The encoded protein is CASSTVGATRETQYF.

A word on this clone: One end of the junction fails to match germline, which may point to a read error. V usage is TRBV7-8 and J usage is TRBJ2-3; the match to TRBD1 covers 7 bases. The germline CDR1 and CDR2 sequences are SGHVS and FQNEAQ. There are 16 residues in the CDR3. The CDR3 nucleotides read TGTGCCAGCACCTTAAAACCGGGACAGAACACAGATACGCAGTATTTT. Translation: CASTLKPGQNTDTQYF. Filled out from reference TRBV7-8 and TRBJ2-3, the complete variable domain reads GAGVSQSPRYKVAKRGQDVALRCDPISGHVSLFWYQQALGQGPEFLTYFQNEAQLDKSGLPSDRFFAERPEGSVSTLKIQRTQQEDSAVYLCASTLKPGQNTDTQYFGPGTRLTVL.

J is TRBJ2-5 and V is TRBV28; 7 bases are a match to TRBD2. The CDR3 covers 14 residues. With V trimmed by 4 bases and J by 1 base, 3 bases remained unmatched. Looked up from germline, CDR1 is MDHEN and CDR2 is SYDVKM. The CDR3 loop is CASSYAGVQETQYF. The CDR3, as DNA: TGTGCCAGCAGTTATGCGGGGGTCCAAGAGACCCAGTACTTC.

V gene TRBV7-3 combines with J gene TRBJ2-1; possibly TRBD1 for D (5 bases). V lost 0 bases and J lost 5, with 5 bases in between. The CDR3 totals 13 residues. In germline, CDR1 is SGHTA, CDR2 FQGTGA. CDR3 protein: CASSLTGDNEQFF. The CDR3 bases are TGTGCCAGCAGCTTAACAGGGGACAATGAGCAGTTCTTC.

The V and J genes are TRBV7-2 and TRBJ2-7; 13 bases are shared with TRBD2. Germline CDR1 is SGHTA and CDR2 is FQGNSA. The V segment lost 2 bases and the J segment 5 bases; nucleotides outside the gene matches: 15. The CDR3 loop spans 19 amino acids. CDR3 amino acids: CASSLFGTSGNLIPNEQYF. CDR3 DNA: TGTGCCAGCAGCTTATTTGGGACTAGCGGGAACCTAATACCCAACGAGCAGTACTTC.

The chain joins TRBV18 to TRBJ1-3, with D perhaps matching TRBD1 (5 bases). Germline values: CDR1 KGHSH, CDR2 LQKENI. The CDR3 spans 15 residues. Trimming cost V 3 bases and J 3 bases, with 12 bases left between them. CDR3 coding DNA: TGTGCCAGCTCACCGAGACGAACAGGTGGAAACACCATATATTTT. Translation: CASSPRRTGGNTIYF.

Comment on this clone: Within the sample, other DNA sequences also encode this same CDR3. This chain joins TRBV28 and TRBJ2-5, with D tentatively TRBD2 (6 bases). The CDR3 is made up of 12 amino acids. V was pared by 5 bases and J by 5 bases, with 9 bases between. Per germline, CDR1 MDHEN and CDR2 SYDVKM. The CDR3 region has the DNA TGTGCCAGCAGTAGGGGACTGGAGACCCAGTACTTC. Translation gives CASSRGLETQYF. Combining the CDR3 with reference TRBV28 and TRBJ2-5 gives the whole variable domain DVKVTQSSRYLVKRTGEKVFLECVQDMDHENMFWYRQDPGLGLRLIYFSYDVKMKEKGDIPEGYSVSREKKERFSLILESASTNQTSMYLCASSRGLETQYFGPGTRLLVL.

On this clone: This may be a read error: a much more frequent sequence differs by one nucleotide. The V call is TRBV7-2, the J call TRBJ2-7; 7 positions agree with TRBD2. The V segment lost 4 bases and the J segment 3 bases; nucleotides outside the gene matches: 3. The CDR3 consists of 13 residues. The germline CDR1 and CDR2 sequences are SGHTA and FQGNSA. The CDR3 sequence is CASSSGLRYEQYF. CDR3 coding DNA: TGTGCCAGCAGCTCGGGACTACGCTACGAGCAGTACTTC.

Comments on this clone: The identical CDR3 is also encoded by other nucleotide sequences in the sample. The chain employs TRBV7-9 and TRBJ1-4; D gene uncertain. The CDR3 loop spans 12 amino acids. Trimming took off 2 bases at V and 5 bases at J, with 3 bases between the two ends. Germline V gene data show CDR1 as SEHNR and CDR2 as FQNEAQ (reference sequence). CDR3 region: CASSLSNEKLFF. The CDR3 nucleotides are TGTGCCAGCAGCTTATCGAATGAAAAACTGTTTTTT.